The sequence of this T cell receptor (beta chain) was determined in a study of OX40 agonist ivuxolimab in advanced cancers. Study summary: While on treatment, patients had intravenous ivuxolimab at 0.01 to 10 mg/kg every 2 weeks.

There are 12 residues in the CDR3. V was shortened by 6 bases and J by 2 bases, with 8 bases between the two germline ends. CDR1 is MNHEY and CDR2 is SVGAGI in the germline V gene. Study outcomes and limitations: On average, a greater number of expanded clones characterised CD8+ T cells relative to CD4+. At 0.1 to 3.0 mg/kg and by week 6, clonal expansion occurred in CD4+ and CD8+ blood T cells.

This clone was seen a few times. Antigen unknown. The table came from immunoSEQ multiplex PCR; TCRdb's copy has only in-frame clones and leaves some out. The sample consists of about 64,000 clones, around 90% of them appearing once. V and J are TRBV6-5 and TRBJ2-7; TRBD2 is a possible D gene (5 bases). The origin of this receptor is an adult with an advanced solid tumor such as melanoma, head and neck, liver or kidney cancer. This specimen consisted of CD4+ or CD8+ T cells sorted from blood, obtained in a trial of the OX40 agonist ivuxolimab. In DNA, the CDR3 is TGTGCCAGCAGGACTATTGCCTACGAGCAGTACTTC. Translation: CASRTIAYEQYF.